This TCR beta chain was sequenced for a study of blood T cells in healthy people across ages. Findings and limits, study-wide: Both naive CD4+ cell counts and diversity were greater in long-lived donors than in aged donors. Naive T cell percentage by flow cytometry tracked strongly with beta diversity.

A second PCR, run for roughly 7 to 12 cycles, used a sample-barcoded 5' primer plus a J-beta primer mix. TCRdb independently ran MiXCR on the 5' RACE reads; one entry per CDR3 protein. The sample contains under 750,000 distinct CDR3 sequences, around half of which appear only once. With regard to this clonotype: Its antigen remains unknown.

Each sample gave at least 6 million isolated PBMCs. The sequence came from a man aged 80 or over in good health. Sequences were obtained from blood.

CDR3: CASSLGAVRIGKNIQYF. Written as DNA, the CDR3 is TGTGCCAGCAGCTTAGGGGCGGTTCGGATTGGCAAAAACATTCAGTACTTC. V gene TRBV7-2 combines with J gene TRBJ2-4, with D unclear. With 1 base removed from V and 3 bases from J, the gap between germline ends came to 16 bases. Germline V gene lookup returns CDR1 SGHTA and CDR2 FQGNSA. The CDR3 has 17 residues.